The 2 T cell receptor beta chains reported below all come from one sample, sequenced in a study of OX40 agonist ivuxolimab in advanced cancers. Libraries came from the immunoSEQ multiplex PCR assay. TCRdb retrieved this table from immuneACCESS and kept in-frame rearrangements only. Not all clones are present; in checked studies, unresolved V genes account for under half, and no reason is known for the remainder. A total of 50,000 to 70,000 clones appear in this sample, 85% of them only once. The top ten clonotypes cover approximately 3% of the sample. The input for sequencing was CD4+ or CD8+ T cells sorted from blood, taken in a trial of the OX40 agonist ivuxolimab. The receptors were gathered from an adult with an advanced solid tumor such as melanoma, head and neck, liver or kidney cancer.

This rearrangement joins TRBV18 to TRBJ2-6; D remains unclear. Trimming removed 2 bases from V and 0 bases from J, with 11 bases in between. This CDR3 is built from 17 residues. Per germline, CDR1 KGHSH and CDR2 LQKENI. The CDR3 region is CASSPVALDSGANVLTF. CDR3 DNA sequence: TGTGCCAGCTCACCAGTGGCCCTCGACTCTGGGGCCAACGTCCTGACTTTC.

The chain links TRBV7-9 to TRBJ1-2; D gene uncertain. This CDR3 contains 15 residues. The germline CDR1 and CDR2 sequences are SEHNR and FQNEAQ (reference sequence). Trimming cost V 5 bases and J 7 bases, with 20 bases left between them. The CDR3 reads CASSHQTGGLAGYTF. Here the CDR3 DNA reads TGTGCCAGCAGCCACCAAACCGGAGGCCTGGCTGGCTACACCTTC. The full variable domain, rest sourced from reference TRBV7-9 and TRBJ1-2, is DTGVSQNPRHKITKRGQNVTFRCDPISEHNRLYWYRQTLGQGPEFLTYFQNEAQLEKSRLLSDRFSAERPKGSFSTLEIQRTEQGDSAMYLCASSHQTGGLAGYTFGSGTRLTVV.